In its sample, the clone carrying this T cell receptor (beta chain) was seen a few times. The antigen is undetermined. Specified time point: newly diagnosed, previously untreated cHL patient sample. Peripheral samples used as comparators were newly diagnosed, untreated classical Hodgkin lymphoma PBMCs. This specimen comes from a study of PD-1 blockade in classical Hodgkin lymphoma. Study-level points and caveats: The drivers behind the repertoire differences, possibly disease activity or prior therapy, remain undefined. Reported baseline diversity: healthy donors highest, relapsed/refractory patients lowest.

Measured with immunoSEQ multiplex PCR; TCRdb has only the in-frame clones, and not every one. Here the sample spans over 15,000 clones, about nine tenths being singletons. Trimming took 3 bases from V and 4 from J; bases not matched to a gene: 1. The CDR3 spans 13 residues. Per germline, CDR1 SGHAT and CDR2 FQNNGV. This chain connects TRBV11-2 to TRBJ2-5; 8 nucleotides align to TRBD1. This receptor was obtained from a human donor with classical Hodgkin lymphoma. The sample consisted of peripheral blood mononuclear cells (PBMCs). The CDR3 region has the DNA TGTGCCAGCAGCTTCGACAGGGGAGAGACCCAGTACTTC. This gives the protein CASSFDRGETQYF.